The 24 T cell receptor beta chains in this list originate from one sample, sequenced in a study of low-dose radiotherapy and immunotherapy resistance in tumors. Time point indicated: before trial treatment. Gene-specific TRAV and TRBV primers were used for first-strand cDNA, covering alpha and beta chains. TCRs underwent 20 PCR cycles of amplification with a constant-region primer and V-primer adapter. TCRdb used MiXCR to reprocess the reads, holding one entry per CDR3 protein. Among around 64,000 distinct CDR3 sequences, about 26% were seen once, and the ten largest hold roughly 7%. The sample in question was PBMCs, obtained before treatment. Receptors were obtained from a male donor with rectosigmoid adenocarcinoma.

This clonotype showed up just a few times. V usage is TRBV7-2 and J usage is TRBJ2-5; no clear D. The germline V and J ends were trimmed by 1 base and 3 bases, with 6 bases remaining between them. Germline CDR1 SGHTA, CDR2 FQGNSA. CDR3 length equals 13 residues. For the CDR3, the DNA is TGTGCCAGCAGCTTAGGCAGAAAAGAGACCCAGTACTTC. Its translation is CASSLGRKETQYF.

This clonotype was recorded many times. The chain recombines TRBV7-8 with TRBJ2-7; 9 bases agree with TRBD2. Germline CDR1 and CDR2: SGHVS and FQNEAQ. The J segment lost 5 bases and the V segment lost 4 bases, leaving 15 bases of the junction unmatched. This CDR3 spans 17 amino acids. This CDR3 reads CASSSLRGKRGDDEQYF. Here the CDR3 DNA reads TGTGCCAGCAGCTCCCTAAGGGGGAAGCGGGGGGACGACGAGCAGTACTTC. The variable domain in full, with the rest retrieved from reference TRBV7-8 and TRBJ2-7, is GAGVSQSPRYKVAKRGQDVALRCDPISGHVSLFWYQQALGQGPEFLTYFQNEAQLDKSGLPSDRFFAERPEGSVSTLKIQRTQQEDSAVYLCASSSLRGKRGDDEQYFGPGTRLTVT.

The chain uses TRBV11-2 and TRBJ2-1, with D hard to call. This CDR3 is built from 16 residues. CDR1 SGHAT and CDR2 FQNNGV come from the germline V gene. The V and J ends lost 6 bases and 1 base respectively, with 16 bases between them. The CDR3 region is CASRARAGRSYNEQFF. The CDR3 coding sequence is TGTGCCAGCAGAGCCCGGGCTGGACGGTCCTACAATGAGCAGTTCTTC.

To note about this clonotype: This is likely an artifact of a read error, given a far larger clone one base away. The chain joins TRBV28 to TRBJ1-5, with a weak D call TRBD1 (6 bases). This CDR3 contains 17 residues. Germline V CDR1 and CDR2: MDHEN, SYDVKM. CDR3 sequence reads: CATSDDVQGRSNQPQHF. The CDR3 region has the DNA TGTGCCACCAGTGACGATGTTCAGGGGCGTAGCAATCAGCCCCAGCATTTT.

This clonotype was counted ten times or more. The V and J genes are TRBV6-2 or TRBV6-3 and TRBJ2-7; TRBD2 matches 12 bases. Germline trimming cut 8 bases from V and 2 bases from J; bases unmatched to any gene: 4. This CDR3 is built from 14 residues. Germline V CDR1 and CDR2: MNHEY, SVGEGT. The CDR3 nucleotides read TGTGCCAGCGGGACTAGCGGGCAAACCTACGAGCAGTACTTC. Its translation: CASGTSGQTYEQYF.

In this sample, this clonotype turned up many times. CDR3 loop: CASSGQGAGTEAFF. The CDR3 region has the DNA TGTGCCAGCAGCGGGCAGGGGGCAGGAACTGAAGCTTTCTTT. J is TRBJ1-1 and V is TRBV7-9; TRBD1 aligns across 8 bases. Germline values: CDR1 SEHNR, CDR2 FQNEAQ (reference sequence). This CDR3 comprises 14 residues. Trimming at V came to 5 bases and at J to 5 bases, leaving 7 bases not matched to a gene.

This clonotype was counted only a few times. The chain is built from TRBV19 and TRBJ2-6; 7 bases match TRBD1. Germline CDR1 is LNHDA and CDR2 is SQIVND (reference sequence). This CDR3 comprises 18 residues. Germline trimming cut 9 bases from V and 1 base from J; bases unmatched to any gene: 15. The CDR3 loop is CASSHQGDIGSGANVLTF. The CDR3 DNA follows: TGTGCCAGCAGCCATCAGGGGGACATCGGGTCTGGGGCCAACGTCCTGACTTTC.

The sample holds many counts of this clonotype. This sequence joins TRBV19 and TRBJ2-7, with D perhaps TRBD1 (6 bases). The V end lost 1 base, the J end lost 4 bases, and 14 bases lay between the germline ends. Germline lookup yields CDR1 LNHDA and CDR2 SQIVND (reference sequence). The CDR3 is made up of 15 amino acids. For the CDR3, the DNA is TGTGCCAGTAGTATAGGCGGAGGCAGGGGATACGAGCAGTACTTC. Its protein product is CASSIGGGRGYEQYF.

This clonotype came up many times. This chain uses TRBV7-2 with TRBJ1-2, with D perhaps TRBD1 (5 bases). The CDR3 sequence is 17 residues long. The V end was cut by 1 base, the J end by 3 bases, with 18 bases between. Germline V lookup: CDR1 SGHTA, CDR2 FQGNSA. CDR3 DNA sequence: TGTGCCAGCAGCTTAGTCTCGGGTAGGGGATCATACTATGGCTACACCTTC. Its translation is CASSLVSGRGSYYGYTF.

This clonotype was seen a few times. CDR3: CASSRAGGRADNEQFF. The CDR3 DNA follows: TGTGCCAGTAGCCGAGCGGGGGGGCGGGCGGACAATGAGCAGTTCTTC. The chain links TRBV19 to TRBJ2-1, with 10 bases that match TRBD2. With 6 bases clipped from V and 5 bases from J, the junction kept 10 bases outside the gene matches. CDR1 is LNHDA, CDR2 SQIVND, per germline (reference sequence). The length of the CDR3 is 16 residues.

Comments on this clonotype: It is likely a read error: a sequence one base away is far more abundant. This rearrangement joins TRBV6-1 to TRBJ2-7, with D possibly matching TRBD1 (6 bases). The germline CDR1 and CDR2 sequences are MNHNS and SASEGT. V gave up 5 bases and J gave up 9 bases, with 23 bases separating them. This CDR3 is built from 15 residues. CDR3 in amino acids: CASSYFPQGLAVQYF. CDR3 nucleotides: TGTGCCAGCAGTTACTTTCCCCAGGGGTTGGCCGTGCAGTACTTC.

About this clonotype: A far larger clone is one nucleotide away, so this likely arose from a read error. The chain uses TRBV7-9 and TRBJ2-7, with a possible D match to TRBD2 (6 bases). V gave up 5 bases and J gave up 7 bases, with 18 bases separating them. Germline-derived CDR1 and CDR2 are SEHNR and FQNEAQ (reference sequence). The CDR3 runs to 14 residues. The CDR3 bases are TGTGCCAGCAGCGTGGGACTGCGGGGCAATGAGCAGTACTTC. Its protein product is CASSVGLRGNEQYF.

The table lists this clonotype with many counts. The rearrangement links TRBV14 to TRBJ1-1, with D hard to call. The length of the CDR3 is 13 residues. Trimming removed 0 bases at V and 7 bases at J, with 9 bases between. Looked up from germline, CDR1 is SGHDN and CDR2 is FVKESK. Written as DNA, the CDR3 is TGTGCCAGCAGCCAAGATATCCAGCTTGAAGCTTTCTTT. Amino acids: CASSQDIQLEAFF.

This clonotype was seen at least ten times. V usage is TRBV29-1 and J usage is TRBJ1-2; 8 bases align to TRBD1. J was trimmed by 7 bases and V by 6 bases; bases with no gene match: 7. The CDR3 is 12 amino acids. Germline CDR1 SQVTM, CDR2 ANQGSEA. The chain's CDR3 is CSVPGTGRGYTF. The CDR3 nucleotides are TGCAGCGTACCCGGGACAGGTCGTGGCTACACCTTC.

This clonotype was picked up many times. The gene calls are TRBV3-1 and TRBJ2-3, with 14 bases that match TRBD2. CDR3 length equals 17 residues. Germline trimming cut 4 bases from V and 5 bases from J; bases unmatched to any gene: 8. Germline V gene sequence: CDR1 LGHDT, CDR2 YNNKEL (reference sequence). CDR3 nucleotide sequence: TGTGCCAGCAGCCGACCCGGGACTAGCGGGAGCGGAGATACGCAGTATTTT. This encodes CASSRPGTSGSGDTQYF.

This clonotype came up many times. The J gene is TRBJ1-5, the V gene TRBV6-6; D remains ambiguous. Trimming shortened V by 0 bases and J by 6 bases, and 9 bases separated the two germline ends. CDR1 is MNHNY and CDR2 is SVGAGI in the germline V gene (reference sequence). This CDR3 has 14 residues. The CDR3 sequence is CASSYSTGSQPQHF. CDR3 nucleotide sequence: TGTGCCAGCAGTTACTCGACCGGGAGTCAGCCCCAGCATTTT.

This clonotype was recorded many times. V is TRBV28 and J is TRBJ1-5; D gene uncertain. CDR3 length equals 12 residues. Germline V CDR1 and CDR2: MDHEN, SYDVKM. V lost 7 bases and J 12 bases, leaving 16 bases between the germline ends. The CDR3 loop reads CASIPPGGFQHF. The CDR3 coding sequence is TGTGCCAGCATTCCCCCCGGTGGTTTCCAGCATTTT.

This clonotype was found many times. This rearrangement joins TRBV3-1 to TRBJ1-1; D is possibly TRBD1 (6 bases). The CDR3 is 14 residues long. The V end was cut by 4 bases, the J end by 6 bases, with 15 bases between. The germline CDR1 and CDR2 sequences are LGHDT and YNNKEL (reference sequence). The CDR3 nucleotides read TGTGCCAGCAGCCTCCTCTCGACAGGCCCTGAAGCTTTCTTT. Translating gives CASSLLSTGPEAFF.

This clonotype was recorded at least ten times. CDR3 loop: CASSAGLLETQYF. The DNA for the CDR3 is TGCGCCAGCAGCGCCGGACTACTAGAGACCCAGTACTTC. The chain uses TRBV4-3 and TRBJ2-5, with a tentative D call TRBD2 (6 bases). The V gene lost 5 bases and the J gene lost 4 bases, with 11 bases spanning the gap. In germline, CDR1 is LGHNA, CDR2 YSLEER. This CDR3 has 13 residues.

This clonotype was seen a single time. J is TRBJ2-1 and V is TRBV28; 8 positions match TRBD2. Trimming at V came to 5 bases and at J to 12 bases, leaving 18 bases not matched to a gene. CDR3 length equals 16 residues. CDR1 and CDR2 (germline): MDHEN, SYDVKM. CDR3 in DNA: TGTGCCAGCAGTCCCACACTAGCGGCCCTAGTCATTGGGCAGTTCTTC. Protein: CASSPTLAALVIGQFF. The entire variable domain, with the rest obtained from reference TRBV28 and TRBJ2-1, is as follows: DVKVTQSSRYLVKRTGEKVFLECVQDMDHENMFWYRQDPGLGLRLIYFSYDVKMKEKGDIPEGYSVSREKKERFSLILESASTNQTSMYLCASSPTLAALVIGQFFGPGTRLTVL.

This chain joins TRBV14 and TRBJ2-1; TRBD2 matches 8 bases. After removal of 6 bases from V and 6 bases from J, the junction contained 7 bases not matched to a gene. CDR1 and CDR2 (germline): SGHDN, FVKESK. This CDR3 comprises 14 residues. CDR3 coding DNA: TGTGCCAGCAGGGGAGCGGGAGAGTTCAATGAGCAGTTCTTC. This encodes CASRGAGEFNEQFF.

This clonotype was detected many times. This sequence joins TRBV28 and TRBJ2-7; weak D call: TRBD1 (6 bases). CDR1 is MDHEN, CDR2 SYDVKM, per germline. This CDR3 has 13 amino acids. The V gene lost 1 base and the J gene lost 8 bases, with 12 bases spanning the gap. The CDR3 region is CASSLLGTRQQYF. As DNA, the CDR3 is TGTGCCAGCAGTTTATTGGGGACAAGACAGCAGTACTTC.

The table lists this clonotype with many counts. The CDR3 loop is CASSSGQGLTGELFF. The CDR3 DNA reads as TGTGCCAGCAGCTCTGGACAGGGACTCACCGGGGAGCTGTTTTTT. This chain uses TRBV3-1 with TRBJ2-2, with 8 bases aligning to TRBD1. Germline V gives CDR1 LGHDT, CDR2 YNNKEL (reference sequence). The V and J ends lost 5 bases and 4 bases, in that order; junction bases with no gene match: 6. The CDR3 has 15 residues. The full variable domain, in which reference TRBV3-1 and TRBJ2-2 provide the parts outside the CDR3, is DTAVSQTPKYLVTQMGNDKSIKCEQNLGHDTMYWYKQDSKKFLKIMFSYNNKELIINETVPNRFSPKSPDKAHLNLHINSLELGDSAVYFCASSSGQGLTGELFFGEGSRLTVL.

The J gene is TRBJ2-3, the V gene TRBV5-4; no clear D gene. V was cut by 0 bases and J by 9 bases, with 11 bases left in between. CDR1 is SGHNT and CDR2 is YYREEE in the germline V gene (reference sequence). The CDR3 sequence is 13 residues long. CDR3 bases: TGTGCCAGCAGCTTGGAATCGGTTAGAACGCAGTATTTT. Encoded protein: CASSLESVRTQYF.